A selection of T cell receptor beta chains follows, all from one sample in a study of cytomegalovirus exposure and HLA in healthy donors. Sequenced by immunoSEQ multiplex PCR; TCRdb stores in-frame clones only, minus some. The sample carries about 130,000 clones, under 80% recorded once. The sample consisted of PBMCs. Receptors originate from a man aged 35-49 years in good health and CMV-seropositive. Both conserved end residues are part of each CDR3. A D gene is named only where the DNA matches it firmly. The size field is filled for only some rows; it gives once, few, many or a size class.

J: TRBJ1-2
size: .
V: TRBV6-5
D: .
DNA: TGTGCCAGCAGTTACTCAAACAGGCTTAACTATGGCTACACCTTC
CDR3: CASSYSNRLNYGYTF

J: TRBJ1-5
size: .
V: TRBV29-1
D: .
DNA: TGCAGCGTCAGGGACGGGGGAAATCAGCCCCAGCATTTT
CDR3: CSVRDGGNQPQHF

J: TRBJ2-5
size: few
V: TRBV1
D: .
DNA: TGCACCAGCAGCCACAGGACTAGCGGGAGCCAAGAGACCCAGTACTTC
CDR3: CTSSHRTSGSQETQYF

J: TRBJ2-2
size: .
V: TRBV9
D: .
DNA: TGTGCCAGCAGCGTGGAGTTATACACCGGGGAGCTGTTTTTT
CDR3: CASSVELYTGELFF

J: TRBJ1-2
size: .
V: TRBV27
D: .
DNA: TGTGCCAGCAGTCCATTAACAGGGTTCTATGGCTACACCTTC
CDR3: CASSPLTGFYGYTF

J: TRBJ1-2
size: .
V: TRBV2
D: .
DNA: TGTGCCAGCAATAAACAGGGATGGGGCTATGGCTACACCTTC
CDR3: CASNKQGWGYGYTF

J: TRBJ2-1
size: .
V: TRBV2
D: TRBD2
DNA: TGTGCCAGCAGTGACCAGCGGGGGGGCCGAGAGCAGTTCTTC
CDR3: CASSDQRGGREQFF

J: TRBJ1-5
size: .
V: TRBV27
D: .
DNA: TGTGCCAGCAGTTTTAGAGGCAATCAGCCCCAGCATTTT
CDR3: CASSFRGNQPQHF

J: TRBJ2-7
size: once
V: TRBV4-2
D: TRBD1
DNA: TGTGCCAGCAGCCAAGCCGGGACAGGGCCCTACGAGCAGTACTTC
CDR3: CASSQAGTGPYEQYF

J: TRBJ2-1
size: .
V: TRBV19
D: TRBD2
DNA: TGTGCCAGTAGGCCCCTAGCGGGAGGGAATGAGCAGTTCTTC
CDR3: CASRPLAGGNEQFF

J: TRBJ2-1
size: .
V: TRBV7-8
D: TRBD1
DNA: TGTGCCAGCAGCTTCCGCCGGGACAGGACATACAATGAGCAGTTCTTC
CDR3: CASSFRRDRTYNEQFF

J: TRBJ1-5
size: .
V: TRBV10-2
D: .
DNA: TGCGCCAGCAGTGCGACCGGGACTCTCAACCAGCCCCAGCATTTT
CDR3: CASSATGTLNQPQHF

J: TRBJ1-4
size: few
V: TRBV30
D: .
DNA: TGTGCCGGGGCGAACGGACAGACAAATGAAAAACTGTTTTTT
CDR3: CAGANGQTNEKLFF

J: TRBJ2-5
size: .
V: TRBV7-3
D: .
DNA: TGTGCCAGCAGCTTACGCGTCCAAGAGACCCAGTACTTC
CDR3: CASSLRVQETQYF

J: TRBJ1-5
size: .
V: TRBV4-1
D: TRBD1
DNA: TGCGCCAGCAGCGCTCGTCTCGGACAGGGGAATCAGCCCCAGCATTTT
CDR3: CASSARLGQGNQPQHF

J: TRBJ2-5
size: few
V: TRBV7-6
D: TRBD2
DNA: TGTGCCAGCAGCTTCAGACTAGCGGGACGGGAGACCCAGTACTTC
CDR3: CASSFRLAGRETQYF

J: TRBJ1-4
size: once
V: TRBV27
D: .
DNA: TGTGCCAGCGAGGGTACTAATGAAAAACTGTTTTTT
CDR3: CASEGTNEKLFF

J: TRBJ2-2
size: .
V: TRBV28
D: .
DNA: TGTGCCAGTCTGTTACGGGAGTCCGGGGAGCTGTTTTTT
CDR3: CASLLRESGELFF

J: TRBJ2-3
size: .
V: TRBV5-4
D: .
DNA: TGTGCCAGCAGGTTCCTAGATACGCAGTATTTT
CDR3: CASRFLDTQYF

J: TRBJ2-7
size: .
V: TRBV11-3
D: TRBD2
DNA: TGTGCCAGCAGCTTAGGGGGTAGCGGGAATCACGAGCAGTACTTC
CDR3: CASSLGGSGNHEQYF

J: TRBJ1-3
size: .
V: TRBV10-3
D: .
DNA: TGTGCCATCAGTGAGTCGTGGGGGGGAGCTTCTGGAAACACCATATATTTT
CDR3: CAISESWGGASGNTIYF

J: TRBJ2-5
size: few
V: TRBV28
D: .
DNA: TGTGCCACCAGACGGGGGGCTAGAGAGACCCAGTACTTC
CDR3: CATRRGARETQYF

J: TRBJ2-5
size: .
V: TRBV19
D: TRBD1
DNA: TGTGCCAGTCATGACAGGGTTGGTGAGACCCAGTACTTC
CDR3: CASHDRVGETQYF

J: TRBJ2-1
size: few
V: TRBV5-4
D: TRBD2
DNA: TGTGCCAGCAGCCGCCTGGGGCGGGGGGGCTTTGGCAATGAGCAGTTCTTC
CDR3: CASSRLGRGGFGNEQFF

J: TRBJ2-1
size: .
V: TRBV2
D: .
DNA: TGTGCCAGCTTGGTGGGGCAGGGCAGAAACAATGAGCAGTTCTTC
CDR3: CASLVGQGRNNEQFF

J: TRBJ2-5
size: once
V: TRBV4-1
D: TRBD1
DNA: TGCGCCAGCAGCCAAGGCACAGGGGTCCAAGAGACCCAGTACTTC
CDR3: CASSQGTGVQETQYF

J: TRBJ2-5
size: .
V: TRBV6-8
D: TRBD1
DNA: TGTGCCAGCAATAAACAGGGGGCTTCCCAAGAGACCCAGTACTTC
CDR3: CASNKQGASQETQYF

J: TRBJ2-1
size: few
V: TRBV9
D: .
DNA: TGTGCCAGCAGCGGGACTCTCCACTTCTCCAATGAGCAGTTCTTC
CDR3: CASSGTLHFSNEQFF

J: TRBJ2-7
size: .
V: TRBV28
D: .
DNA: TGTGCCAGCAGTTTCCGTCGACAGAGCCCGAGCTCCTACGAGCAGTACTTC
CDR3: CASSFRRQSPSSYEQYF

J: TRBJ1-5
size: .
V: TRBV5-1
D: .
DNA: TGCGCCAGCAGCTTGGGCGGGGAAAATCAGCCCCAGCATTTT
CDR3: CASSLGGENQPQHF

J: TRBJ1-6
size: .
V: TRBV7-2
D: TRBD1
DNA: TGTGCCAGCAGCGTAAACAGGGGTAATTCACCCCTCCACTTT
CDR3: CASSVNRGNSPLHF

J: TRBJ2-5
size: .
V: TRBV7-9
D: TRBD2
DNA: TGTGCCAGCAGGAAAGAGGCGGGAGGGCCGAAAGAGACCCAGTACTTC
CDR3: CASRKEAGGPKETQYF

J: TRBJ1-5
size: .
V: TRBV6-6
D: .
DNA: TGTGCCAGCAGGGATAACAGGGACAATCAACCCCAGCATTTT
CDR3: CASRDNRDNQPQHF

J: TRBJ2-7
size: .
V: TRBV10-1
D: TRBD1
DNA: TGCGCCAGCAGTGAGGATTTCGGACAGGGGAACTACGAGCAGTACTTC
CDR3: CASSEDFGQGNYEQYF

J: TRBJ1-5
size: .
V: TRBV6-1
D: .
DNA: TGTGCCAGCAGTGACCGCGGGAATCAGCCCCAGCATTTT
CDR3: CASSDRGNQPQHF

J: TRBJ2-7
size: .
V: TRBV5-1
D: TRBD1
DNA: TGCGCCAACTTGCGTCCCCCCTCGGGACAGGCATCGAAAGCCTACGAGCAGTACTTC
CDR3: CANLRPPSGQASKAYEQYF

J: TRBJ1-1
size: .
V: TRBV9
D: TRBD1
DNA: TGTGCCAGCAGCCCCGCCGGACAGGGATCGTACGCTTTCTTT
CDR3: CASSPAGQGSYAFF